These 3 T cell receptor beta chains came from one sample sequenced in a study of cytomegalovirus exposure and HLA in healthy donors (dated by TCRdb to the late 2010s). To prepare the library, the immunoSEQ multiplex PCR assay was applied. The multiplex PCR relied on a mix of 60 forward primers for TCR Vbeta segments and 13 reverse primers for TCR Jbeta segments. The table was pulled from immuneACCESS by TCRdb, which kept in-frame rearrangements only. Such tables lose some clones; where checked, under half of the loss comes from unresolved V genes, and the rest has no known cause. The table for this sample lists 150,000 to 200,000 clones; 75% to 85% of them were counted only once. Of the sample, approximately 13% is held by the ten largest clones. Material: PBMCs. These receptor sequences come from a woman aged 45-60 years in good health and CMV-seropositive.

This rearrangement joins TRBV6-5 to TRBJ1-1, with 8 bases identical to TRBD1. The CDR3 extends over 13 amino acids. CDR1 MNHEY and CDR2 SVGAGI come from the germline V gene. The V segment lost 3 bases and the J segment 7 bases; nucleotides outside the gene matches: 4. CDR3 protein: CASSYPGTGEAFF. The CDR3 nucleotides are TGTGCCAGCAGTTATCCCGGGACAGGTGAAGCTTTCTTT.

The chain joins TRBV5-5 to TRBJ1-1; 9 nucleotides match TRBD1. Trimming took 4 bases from V and 4 from J; bases not matched to a gene: 14. Germline V gene data show CDR1 as SGHKS and CDR2 as YYEKEE (reference sequence). The CDR3 totals 17 residues. CDR3 in amino acids: CASSTAPLRTGATEAFF. CDR3 coding DNA: TGTGCCAGCAGCACCGCGCCCTTACGGACAGGGGCCACTGAAGCTTTCTTT.

J is TRBJ2-7 and V is TRBV5-1, with D perhaps matching TRBD2 (6 bases). Germline loops: CDR1 SGHRS, CDR2 YFSETQ. Trimming removed 4 bases at V and 7 bases at J, with 12 bases between. CDR3 length: 12 amino acids. The CDR3 sequence is CASSIGTGEQYF. CDR3 bases: TGCGCCAGCAGCATCGGGACTGGAGAGCAGTACTTC.